This T cell receptor (beta chain) was recovered during a study of prognosis after radiotherapy for stage I lung cancer. Study background: It was between 2018 and early 2019 that stage I non-small cell lung cancer patients were enrolled. Tumor type comprised squamous cell carcinoma in seven patients and adenocarcinoma in under 15. The patients comprised over 10 men and about 6 women, spanning ages roughly 50 to 90 and having a median of roughly 70 years.

The table lists this clonotype with many counts. The CDR3 spans 12 residues. Germline V CDR1 and CDR2: SNHLY, FYNNEI. Genomic DNA was subjected to two-round multiplex PCR for amplification of TCR beta CDR3. The use of primers specific to each TRBV and TRBJ gene characterized first-round PCR. TCRdb reanalysed the multiplex PCR reads using MiXCR and keeps one entry per CDR3 protein. The repertoire holds 51,000 or so distinct CDR3 sequences, with about a third as singletons. This sample comprised PBMCs, obtained before or after stereotactic body radiation therapy (not recorded which). The clonotype was recovered from a donor at least 50 years old with non-small cell lung cancer. This chain uses TRBV2 with TRBJ1-3; no reliable D call. The CDR3 protein is CAGAGSGNTIYF. In DNA form, the CDR3 reads TGTGCGGGTGCGGGCTCTGGAAACACCATATATTTT.